Listed here are 32 T cell receptor beta chains from one sample, sequenced in a study of blood T cell repertoires in COVID-19 (dated by TCRdb to 2020 to 2021). The library relied on the immunoSEQ multiplex PCR assay. The table was pulled from immuneACCESS by TCRdb, which kept in-frame rearrangements only. Such tables lose some clones; where checked, under half of the loss comes from unresolved V genes, and the rest has no known cause. For this sample there are about 89,000 clones; 75% to 80% appear just once. Roughly 6% of the sample lies in the top ten. The sequenced sample was peripheral blood. The receptors were gathered from a man between 70 and 80 years old with COVID-19, enrolled during active disease.

The chain couples TRBV5-1 to TRBJ1-4; 8 bases agree with TRBD1. The CDR3 extends over 14 amino acids. CDR1 is SGHRS, CDR2 YFSETQ, per germline. Losses at the gene ends were 4 bases for V and 8 bases for J; bases not matched to a gene: 7. The CDR3 here is CASSPGQGFEKLFF. CDR3 nucleotide sequence: TGCGCCAGCAGCCCCGGACAGGGATTCGAAAAACTGTTTTTT.

V usage is TRBV24-1 and J usage is TRBJ2-5; 9 positions agree with TRBD1. CDR3 size: 15 residues. Germline trimming cut 5 bases from V and 5 bases from J; bases unmatched to any gene: 8. The V gene's germline CDR1 is KGHDR and CDR2 SFDVKD. CDR3 in DNA: TGTGCCACCAGTGCCGGGACAGGGAGGGGGGAGACCCAGTACTTC. Encoded protein: CATSAGTGRGETQYF.

The V gene is TRBV6-2 or TRBV6-3, the J gene TRBJ2-7; TRBD2 matches 8 bases. This CDR3 is 14 amino acids long. J lost 2 bases, V lost 4 bases, and 4 bases had no gene match. The V gene's germline CDR1 is MNHEY and CDR2 SVGEGT. Here the CDR3 DNA reads TGTGCCAGCAGTTCGGCGGGGGGTACCTACGAGCAGTACTTC. Its translation: CASSSAGGTYEQYF.

The J gene is TRBJ2-7, the V gene TRBV15, with TRBD2 matching over 8 bases. This CDR3 comprises 15 residues. V gave up 6 bases and J gave up 1 base; unmatched junction bases: 8. Germline V gives CDR1 LNHNV, CDR2 YYDKDF (reference sequence). The CDR3 sequence: CATSPTASGSYEQYF. The CDR3, as DNA: TGTGCCACCAGTCCCACCGCTAGCGGGTCCTACGAGCAGTACTTC.

This chain uses TRBV7-9 with TRBJ2-2; TRBD2 agrees at 9 bases. The CDR3 extends over 17 amino acids. Germline loops: CDR1 SEHNR, CDR2 FQNEAQ (reference sequence). V dropped 8 bases and J dropped 1; count of bases not matched to a gene: 11. This chain's CDR3 is CASRDLSGSRNTGELFF. CDR3 DNA sequence: TGTGCCAGCCGGGACCTTAGCGGGAGTAGGAACACCGGGGAGCTGTTTTTT.

This clone was observed a single time. The chain carries TRBV7-2 and TRBJ2-7; D gene uncertain. Germline values: CDR1 SGHTA, CDR2 FQGNSA. V gave up 1 base and J gave up 4 bases, with 8 bases separating them. The length of the CDR3 is 13 residues. The CDR3 sequence: CASSLGEPYEQYF. In nucleotides, the CDR3 is TGTGCCAGCAGCTTAGGAGAGCCGTACGAGCAGTACTTC.

V is TRBV20-1 and J is TRBJ2-3; the D gene is possibly TRBD2 (6 bases). CDR3 length: 14 residues. The germline V gene encodes CDR1 DFQATT and CDR2 SNEGSKA (reference sequence). The germline V and J ends were trimmed by 3 bases and 0 bases, with 10 bases remaining between them. The CDR3 DNA is TGCAGTGCTAGTTCGGGACTCAGCACAGATACGCAGTATTTT. Its protein is CSASSGLSTDTQYF.

The chain employs TRBV18 and TRBJ1-5; the match to TRBD1 covers 9 bases. Germline CDR1 is KGHSH and CDR2 is LQKENI. V lost 5 bases, J lost 0 bases, and 5 bases stayed unmatched. The CDR3 totals 16 residues. The CDR3 sequence is CASSTGTGYSNQPQHF. CDR3 DNA sequence: TGTGCCAGCTCAACCGGGACAGGGTATAGCAATCAGCCCCAGCATTTT.

The J gene is TRBJ2-3, the V gene TRBV2, with 12 bases matching TRBD2. The CDR3 has 15 residues. The J segment lost 4 bases and the V segment lost 8 bases, leaving 7 bases of the junction unmatched. Germline lookup yields CDR1 SNHLY and CDR2 FYNNEI. The CDR3 nucleotides are TGTGCCAGCCGACTAGCGGGAGTAGGAGCAGATACGCAGTATTTT. Amino acid sequence: CASRLAGVGADTQYF.

The V call is TRBV5-6, the J call TRBJ1-4; 7 bases are a match to TRBD1. The CDR3 covers 14 residues. The germline V gene encodes CDR1 SGHDT and CDR2 YYEEEE. Unmatched junction bases numbered 0, after V lost 0 bases and J lost 4 bases. The CDR3 is CASSLGQGNEKLFF. The DNA of the CDR3 is TGTGCCAGCAGCTTGGGACAGGGTAATGAAAAACTGTTTTTT.

The V call is TRBV7-3, the J call TRBJ1-1; TRBD1 agrees at 8 bases. CDR1 and CDR2 (germline): SGHTA, FQGTGA. J gave up 0 bases and V 4 bases, and 7 bases lay outside the gene matches. The CDR3 is 16 residues long. CDR3 region: CASSSQGGRLNTEAFF. The CDR3 DNA reads TGTGCCAGCAGCTCACAGGGGGGGCGGCTGAACACTGAAGCTTTCTTT.

This clone was detected only once. V gene TRBV5-1 combines with J gene TRBJ2-5; 7 nucleotides align to TRBD2. Germline V gene lookup returns CDR1 SGHRS and CDR2 YFSETQ. J gave up 2 bases and V 5 bases, and 9 bases lay outside the gene matches. This CDR3 region has 15 residues. CDR3 in DNA: TGCGCCAGCAGTCAACGCGGGGGACGACAAGAGACCCAGTACTTC. Its translation is CASSQRGGRQETQYF.

Notes on this clone: A junction boundary mismatches the germline segment, possibly from a read error. V usage is TRBV4-1 and J usage is TRBJ1-4; 9 bases fit TRBD1. The CDR3 extends over 16 amino acids. CDR1 is MGHRA and CDR2 is YSYEKL in the germline V gene. The CDR3 is CASAPSPGQGNENLFF. The CDR3 region has the DNA TGCGCCAGCGCCCCTTCTCCGGGACAGGGCAATGAAAATCTGTTTTTT.

The sample holds a few counts of this clone. The chain has TRBV6-5 and TRBJ2-1; 12 nucleotides match TRBD2. Germline-derived CDR1 and CDR2 are MNHEY and SVGAGI. With V trimmed by 0 bases and J by 7 bases, 4 bases remained unmatched. The CDR3 is made up of 16 amino acids. This chain's CDR3 is CASSYSLTSGRNEQFF. The DNA of the CDR3 is TGTGCCAGCAGTTACTCGTTAACTAGCGGGAGGAATGAGCAGTTCTTC.

Notes on this clone: The same CDR3 can be traced to other DNA sequences in this sample. CDR3 nucleotide sequence: TGTGCCAGCAGCTTGAGGACAGGGCCCACTGAAGCTTTCTTT. Encoded protein: CASSLRTGPTEAFF. The gene calls are TRBV5-4 and TRBJ1-1, with 8 bases identical to TRBD1. Germline CDR1 reads SGHNT; CDR2 reads YYREEE (reference sequence). This CDR3 contains 14 residues. J gave up 4 bases and V 1 base, and 3 bases lay outside the gene matches.

The chain combines TRBV7-9 with TRBJ2-5; D might be TRBD2 (5 bases). With 2 bases removed from V and 5 bases from J, the gap between germline ends came to 6 bases. Looked up from germline, CDR1 is SEHNR and CDR2 is FQNEAQ (reference sequence). The CDR3 is 12 amino acids. CDR3 loop: CASSLPGETQYF. In DNA form, the CDR3 reads TGTGCCAGCAGCTTACCGGGGGAGACCCAGTACTTC.

This chain joins TRBV7-2 and TRBJ1-1; D might be TRBD1 (6 bases). Germline V gene data show CDR1 as SGHTA and CDR2 as FQGNSA. Trimming left V 5 bases short and J 10 bases short, with 14 bases between. CDR3 size: 12 residues. CDR3 DNA sequence: TGTGCCAGCAGCCGATCAGGGGTTTCAGCTTTCTTT. It specifies CASSRSGVSAFF.

CDR3 loop: CSASLAVQETQYF. The CDR3 bases are TGCAGTGCTAGTTTAGCGGTCCAAGAGACCCAGTACTTC. The chain combines TRBV20-1 with TRBJ2-5, with a possible D match to TRBD2 (6 bases). Germline CDR1 reads DFQATT; CDR2 reads SNEGSKA (reference sequence). V was shortened by 3 bases and J by 1 base, with 9 bases between the two germline ends. The CDR3 extends over 13 amino acids.

The rearrangement uses TRBV19 and TRBJ1-6; 8 bases map to TRBD1. Germline V gene sequence: CDR1 LNHDA, CDR2 SQIVND (reference sequence). CDR3 length equals 14 residues. With 9 bases clipped from V and 7 bases from J, the junction kept 8 bases outside the gene matches. CDR3 in DNA: TGTGCCAGCGCAGACAGGGGTAGGAATTCACCCCTCCACTTT. The encoded protein is CASADRGRNSPLHF.

The chain combines TRBV23-1 with TRBJ1-2; TRBD1 agrees at 10 bases. TRBV23-1 belongs to the ORF category, with a function that is uncertain. The CDR3 sequence is 14 residues long. V lost 3 bases and J lost 7; bases outside the gene matches: 5. The CDR3 region is CASSQGQGSGGYTF. CDR3 DNA: TGCGCCAGCAGTCAGGGACAGGGGAGTGGTGGCTACACCTTC.

The sample holds a few counts of this clone. The chain is built from TRBV2 and TRBJ2-7; a weak D match, TRBD2 (6 bases). Between the trimmed V and J ends, which lost 2 bases and 4 bases, there was a span of 12 bases. The CDR3 contains 14 residues. Germline V lookup: CDR1 SNHLY, CDR2 FYNNEI. The CDR3, as DNA: TGTGCCAGCAGTGAACAGGAGGGACCGTACGAGCAGTACTTC. Its translation is CASSEQEGPYEQYF.

The rearrangement links TRBV6-5 to TRBJ1-1; 8 bases fit TRBD1. With 6 bases clipped from V and 4 bases from J, the junction kept 10 bases outside the gene matches. The germline V gene has CDR1 MNHEY and CDR2 SVGAGI. The length of the CDR3 is 15 residues. CDR3 nucleotides: TGTGCCAGCAGCCCGCCCAGGGGGCAGGCCACTGAAGCTTTCTTT. Protein: CASSPPRGQATEAFF.

This chain links TRBV28 with TRBJ1-5, with TRBD1 identical over 8 bases. In germline, CDR1 is MDHEN, CDR2 SYDVKM. The CDR3 spans 13 residues. The V segment lost 5 bases and the J segment 6 bases; nucleotides outside the gene matches: 3. CDR3 sequence: CASSRTGTQPQHF. CDR3 DNA sequence: TGTGCCAGCAGTCGGACAGGGACTCAGCCCCAGCATTTT.

The chain joins TRBV4-3 to TRBJ1-4; D ambiguous. CDR1 LGHNA and CDR2 YSLEER come from the germline V gene. Trimming shortened V by 1 base and J by 7 bases, and 13 bases separated the two germline ends. The CDR3 runs to 15 residues. CDR3 residues: CASSQVTGRGEKLFF. CDR3 nucleotide sequence: TGCGCCAGCAGCCAAGTTACCGGGAGAGGTGAAAAACTGTTTTTT.

V is TRBV27 and J is TRBJ2-5; D might be TRBD2 (5 bases). From germline, CDR1 is MNHEY and CDR2 SMNVEV (reference sequence). This CDR3 comprises 13 residues. V lost 5 bases, J lost 5 bases, and 12 bases lay in between. CDR3 nucleotides: TGTGCCAGCAGTCCGTTCTCGGGGGAGACCCAGTACTTC. This codes for CASSPFSGETQYF.

The genes are TRBV6-5 and TRBJ2-7, with a possible D match to TRBD2 (6 bases). Trimming cost V 4 bases and J 7 bases, with 14 bases left between them. The CDR3 runs 13 residues. Germline-derived CDR1 and CDR2 are MNHEY and SVGAGI. The CDR3 sequence is CASSSVGGQEQYF. The CDR3 DNA follows: TGTGCCAGCAGTTCGGTGGGAGGTCAAGAGCAGTACTTC.

V and J are TRBV6-5 and TRBJ1-1, with D possibly being TRBD1 (6 bases). CDR3 size: 13 residues. Between the trimmed V and J ends, which lost 5 bases and 4 bases, there was a span of 11 bases. The germline gives CDR1 MNHEY, CDR2 SVGAGI. The CDR3 sequence is CASSRQGRTEAFF. The CDR3 DNA sequence: TGTGCCAGCAGTCGCCAGGGGCGCACTGAAGCTTTCTTT.

The chain is built from TRBV25-1 and TRBJ2-5; 8 nucleotides align to TRBD2. Germline lookup yields CDR1 MGHDK and CDR2 SYGVNS. This CDR3 comprises 15 residues. V dropped 3 bases and J dropped 4; count of bases not matched to a gene: 7. Here the CDR3 DNA reads TGTGCCAGCAGTGATACCGGGAGGGCTCGAGAGACCCAGTACTTC. Its translation is CASSDTGRARETQYF.

The rearrangement joins TRBV19 to TRBJ2-7; 9 bases map to TRBD1. The V segment lost 3 bases and the J segment 0 bases; nucleotides outside the gene matches: 6. The CDR3 contains 16 residues. Germline V gene data show CDR1 as LNHDA and CDR2 as SQIVND (reference sequence). CDR3 residues: CASSIDGTGYSYEQYF. CDR3 DNA: TGTGCCAGTAGTATTGATGGGACAGGGTACTCCTACGAGCAGTACTTC.

The V gene is TRBV5-1, the J gene TRBJ2-2, with 11 nucleotides matching TRBD1. CDR1 and CDR2 (germline): SGHRS, YFSETQ. The V segment lost 2 bases and the J segment 7 bases; nucleotides outside the gene matches: 4. The CDR3 has 15 amino acids. The CDR3 nucleotides are TGCGCCAGCAGCTTTGGACAGGGGGCAGGCGGGGAGCTGTTTTTT. This translates into CASSFGQGAGGELFF. Supplemented by reference TRBV5-1 and TRBJ2-2, the full variable domain reads KAGVTQTPRYLIKTRGQQVTLSCSPISGHRSVSWYQQTPGQGLQFLFEYFSETQRNKGNFPGRFSGRQFSNSRSEMNVSTLELGDSALYLCASSFGQGAGGELFFGEGSRLTVL.

A few counts support this clone. This chain uses TRBV4-3 with TRBJ1-4; 7 bases fit TRBD1. V dropped 0 bases and J dropped 7; count of bases not matched to a gene: 5. Germline CDR1 LGHNA, CDR2 YSLEER. CDR3 length: 15 amino acids. DNA for the CDR3: TGCGCCAGCAGCCAAGATCACAGGGGAGGTGAAAAACTGTTTTTT. It codes for CASSQDHRGGEKLFF.

V is TRBV11-2 and J is TRBJ2-1; TRBD2 matches at 8 bases. CDR1 is SGHAT, CDR2 FQNNGV, per germline. V lost 3 bases and J lost 6; bases outside the gene matches: 7. The CDR3 length is 15 residues. The CDR3 spells CASSFDEREFNEQFF. CDR3 in DNA: TGTGCCAGCAGCTTCGACGAGCGGGAGTTCAATGAGCAGTTCTTC.